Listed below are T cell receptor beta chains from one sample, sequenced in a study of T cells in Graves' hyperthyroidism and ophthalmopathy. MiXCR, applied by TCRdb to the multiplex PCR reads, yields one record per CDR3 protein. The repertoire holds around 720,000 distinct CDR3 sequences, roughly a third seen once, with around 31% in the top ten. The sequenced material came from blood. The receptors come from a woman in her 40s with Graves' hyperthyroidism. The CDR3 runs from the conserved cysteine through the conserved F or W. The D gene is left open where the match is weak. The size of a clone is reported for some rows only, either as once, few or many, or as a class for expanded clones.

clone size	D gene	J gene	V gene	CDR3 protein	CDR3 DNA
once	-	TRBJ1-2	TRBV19	CASSITRETGFGYTF	TGTGCCAGTAGTATAACCAGGGAAACAGGGTTTGGCTACACCTTC
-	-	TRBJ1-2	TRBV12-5	CASGFDRSSYGYTF	TGTGCTAGTGGTTTTGACAGGTCCAGCTATGGCTACACCTTC
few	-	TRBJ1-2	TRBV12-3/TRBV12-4	CASSLHPTVPYGYTF	TGTGCCAGCAGCCTCCACCCGACAGTACCTTATGGCTACACCTTC
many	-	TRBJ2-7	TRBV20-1	CSARDQTYEQYF	TGCAGTGCTAGAGACCAGACCTACGAGCAGTACTTC
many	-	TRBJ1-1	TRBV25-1	CASRSDGLSTEAFF	TGTGCCAGCAGGTCGGATGGGCTGAGCACTGAAGCTTTCTTT
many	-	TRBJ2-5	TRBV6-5	CASSYIARETQYF	TGTGCCAGCAGTTACATAGCAAGGGAGACCCAGTACTTC
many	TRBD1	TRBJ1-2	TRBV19	CASTPGTGSVGYTF	TGTGCCAGTACTCCAGGGACAGGGAGTGTCGGCTACACCTTC
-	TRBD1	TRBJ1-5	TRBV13	CASSLFFGQGNQPQHF	TGTGCCAGCAGTTTGTTTTTTGGACAGGGGAATCAGCCCCAGCATTTT
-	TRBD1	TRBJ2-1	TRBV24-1	CATSDQRQGVTYNEQFF	TGTGCCACCAGTGACCAGAGACAGGGTGTGACCTACAATGAGCAGTTCTTC
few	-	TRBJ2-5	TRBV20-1	CSAPPQGRGGQETQYF	TGCAGTGCTCCGCCCCAAGGAAGGGGCGGCCAAGAGACCCAGTACTTC
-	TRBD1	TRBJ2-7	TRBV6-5	CASSGGQGGEQYF	TGTGCCAGCAGTGGGGGACAGGGCGGCGAGCAGTACTTC
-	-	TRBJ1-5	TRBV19	CASKDRDRSNQPQHF	TGTGCCAGTAAGGACCGGGACCGTAGCAATCAGCCCCAGCATTTT
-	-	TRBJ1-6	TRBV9	CASSLTPTVTTSPLHF	TGTGCCAGCAGCCTAACCCCGACGGTAACGACTTCACCCCTCCACTTT
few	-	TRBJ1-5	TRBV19	CASTGTPLGGNQPQHF	TGTGCCAGTACCGGGACCCCCCTTGGGGGCAATCAGCCCCAGCATTTT
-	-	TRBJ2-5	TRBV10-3	CAISGTANQETQYF	TGTGCCATCAGTGGGACAGCAAACCAAGAGACCCAGTACTTC
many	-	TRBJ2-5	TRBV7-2	CASRPTGTGRETQYF	TGTGCCAGCAGGCCGACCGGGACGGGGCGAGAGACCCAGTACTTC
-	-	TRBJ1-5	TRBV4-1	CASSQVGSYQPQHF	TGCGCCAGCAGCCAAGTGGGTAGTTATCAGCCCCAGCATTTT
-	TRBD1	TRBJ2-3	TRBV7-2	CASSAGTGSWIDTQYF	TGTGCCAGCAGCGCCGGGACAGGGTCGTGGATAGATACGCAGTATTTT
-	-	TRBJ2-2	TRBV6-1	CASSPRGMAGELFF	TGTGCCAGCAGTCCCAGGGGAATGGCCGGGGAGCTGTTTTTT
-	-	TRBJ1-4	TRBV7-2	CASSLVRGVEKLFF	TGTGCCAGCAGCTTAGTGAGGGGGGTTGAAAAACTGTTTTTT
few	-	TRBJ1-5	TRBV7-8	CASSPLPRSGNQPQHF	TGTGCCAGCAGCCCATTACCCCGAAGTGGGAATCAGCCCCAGCATTTT
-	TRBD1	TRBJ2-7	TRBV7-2	CASSFPLQGKFYSYEQYF	TGTGCCAGCAGCTTCCCTTTACAGGGGAAGTTCTACTCCTACGAGCAGTACTTC
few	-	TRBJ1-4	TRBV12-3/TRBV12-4	CASSFLGGEKLFF	TGTGCCAGCAGTTTTCTAGGGGGGGAAAAACTGTTTTTT
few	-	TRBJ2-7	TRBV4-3	CASSHETLAREQYF	TGCGCCAGCAGCCACGAAACCCTAGCTCGCGAGCAGTACTTC
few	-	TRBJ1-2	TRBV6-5	CASSYSVGVDGYTF	TGTGCCAGCAGTTACTCAGTCGGGGTAGATGGCTACACCTTC
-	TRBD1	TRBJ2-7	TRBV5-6	CASSLTGDRHEQYF	TGTGCCAGCAGCTTGACAGGGGACAGACACGAGCAGTACTTC
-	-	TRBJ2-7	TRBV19	CASGSGQLSYEQYF	TGTGCCAGTGGGAGCGGCCAACTCTCTTACGAGCAGTACTTC
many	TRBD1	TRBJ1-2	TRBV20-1	CSATTGGDYGYTF	TGCAGTGCTACGACAGGGGGGGACTATGGCTACACCTTC
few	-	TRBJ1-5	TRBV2	CASTARLYSNQPQHF	TGTGCCAGCACCGCCCGCCTCTATAGCAATCAGCCCCAGCATTTT
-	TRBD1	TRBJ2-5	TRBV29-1	CSQGQGSETQYF	TGCAGCCAGGGACAGGGGTCAGAGACCCAGTACTTC
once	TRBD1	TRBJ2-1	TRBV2	CASSFSRGQEEFF	TGTGCCAGCAGTTTCTCGCGGGGACAGGAGGAGTTCTTC
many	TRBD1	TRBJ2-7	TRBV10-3	CAISDLQGTSEYF	TGTGCCATCAGTGACCTACAGGGGACATCGGAGTACTTC
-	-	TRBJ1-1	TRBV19	CASSMWQVNTEAFF	TGTGCCAGTAGTATGTGGCAGGTAAACACTGAAGCTTTCTTT
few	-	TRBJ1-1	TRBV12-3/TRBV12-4	CASSTQLTSDTYLGAFF	TGTGCCAGCAGTACCCAGCTCACATCGGACACTTACTTGGGAGCTTTCTTT
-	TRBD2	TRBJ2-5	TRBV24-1	CATSDSSGKETQYF	TGTGCCACCAGTGATTCCAGCGGGAAAGAGACCCAGTACTTC
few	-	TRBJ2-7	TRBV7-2	CASSLLSRQQYF	TGTGCCAGCAGCTTACTGTCCCGGCAGCAGTACTTC
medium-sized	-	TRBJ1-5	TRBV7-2	CASSFPAQPQHF	TGTGCCAGCAGCTTTCCCGCGCAGCCCCAGCATTTT
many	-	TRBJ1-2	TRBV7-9	CASSLAAWTSGYTF	TGTGCCAGCAGCTTAGCGGCATGGACCTCGGGCTACACCTTC
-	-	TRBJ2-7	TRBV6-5	CASSRGGEEQYF	TGTGCCAGCAGTCGAGGGGGAGAGGAGCAGTACTTC
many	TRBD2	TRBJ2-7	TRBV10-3	CAISPRGIAGEAYEQYF	TGTGCCATCAGTCCTCGGGGGATAGCGGGAGAAGCCTACGAGCAGTACTTC
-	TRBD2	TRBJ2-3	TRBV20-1	CSASILAASTDTQYF	TGCAGTGCTAGTATACTAGCGGCTAGCACAGATACGCAGTATTTT
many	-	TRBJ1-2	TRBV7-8	CASSLLPTGTGGYTF	TGTGCCAGCAGCCTCCTACCCACAGGGACGGGGGGCTACACCTTC
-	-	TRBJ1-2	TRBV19	CARVYGYTF	TGTGCCAGAGTCTATGGCTACACCTTC
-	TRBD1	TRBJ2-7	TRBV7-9	CASSFLDRPIYEQYF	TGTGCCAGCAGCTTCCTGGACAGGCCTATCTACGAGCAGTACTTC
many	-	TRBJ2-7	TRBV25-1	CASSDTGYEQYF	TGTGCCAGCAGTGACACGGGTTACGAGCAGTACTTC
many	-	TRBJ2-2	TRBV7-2	CASSSQGDGELFF	TGTGCCAGCAGCTCGCAGGGTGACGGGGAGCTGTTTTTT
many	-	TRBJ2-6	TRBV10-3	CAIRSGANVLTF	TGTGCCATCCGGTCTGGGGCCAACGTCCTGACTTTC
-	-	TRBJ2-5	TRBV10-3	CAIEGQETQYF	TGTGCCATCGAGGGGCAAGAGACCCAGTACTTC
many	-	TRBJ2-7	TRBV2	CASSVAEYEQYF	TGTGCCAGCAGTGTAGCTGAGTACGAGCAGTACTTC
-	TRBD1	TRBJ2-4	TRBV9	CASSVGTGGTIGPKNIQYF	TGTGCCAGCAGCGTAGGGACAGGGGGCACGATCGGGCCCAAAAACATTCAGTACTTC
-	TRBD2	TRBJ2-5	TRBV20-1	CSAIAGGDETQYF	TGCAGTGCTATAGCGGGGGGGGACGAGACCCAGTACTTC
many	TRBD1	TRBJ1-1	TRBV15	CATSRGTGEAFF	TGTGCCACCAGCAGAGGGACAGGTGAAGCTTTCTTT
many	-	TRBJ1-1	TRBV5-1	CASSLVHSEAFF	TGCGCCAGCAGCTTGGTTCATTCTGAAGCTTTCTTT